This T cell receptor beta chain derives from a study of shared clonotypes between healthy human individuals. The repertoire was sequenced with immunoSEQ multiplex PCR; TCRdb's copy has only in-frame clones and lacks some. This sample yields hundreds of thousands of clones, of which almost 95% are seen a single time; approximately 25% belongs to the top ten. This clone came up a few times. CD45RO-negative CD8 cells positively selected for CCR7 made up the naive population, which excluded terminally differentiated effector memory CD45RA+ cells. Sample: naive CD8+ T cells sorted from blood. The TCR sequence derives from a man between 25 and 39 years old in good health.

Here the CDR3 DNA reads TGTGCCAGCAGCCGGGGGCCACCCGGCAATCAGCCCCAGCATTTT. Translation: CASSRGPPGNQPQHF. The V and J genes are TRBV27 and TRBJ1-5; a possible D gene is TRBD1 (6 bases). With 6 bases removed from V and 2 bases from J, the gap between germline ends came to 14 bases. The CDR3 extends over 15 amino acids. The germline V gene has CDR1 MNHEY and CDR2 SMNVEV (reference sequence).